This TCR beta chain emerged from a study of T-cell memory formation after mild COVID-19. Study-wide results and caveats: CD4/CD8 balance characterized clones contracting day 15 to 85, and CD4+ skew characterized later expanders. Cross-reactive memory appears to have joined, as suggested by some responding clones showing up in pre-infection memory. CM and EM subsets held most contracting CD4+ clones; EMRA held CD8+ ones.

This clonotype was found a few times. Its antigen is not identified. Barcoded TCR alpha and TCR beta cDNA libraries with UMIs came from 5'RACE using constant-segment primers. TCRdb ran MiXCR on the 5' RACE reads and lists one entry per CDR3 protein. Counted here are about 190,000 distinct CDR3 sequences, approximately 20% occurring once; the ten biggest clones make up 2.4%. The length of the CDR3 is 14 residues. Looked up from germline, CDR1 is GTSNPN and CDR2 is SVGIG (reference sequence). Trimming took 5 bases from V and 4 from J; bases not matched to a gene: 8. The TCR originated in an adult woman who had mild COVID-19 (a few samples of this study predate the infection). Cell type and time point are not known. The sequencing sample was made of PBMCs or a T cell subset sorted from them (not recorded which). The chain combines TRBV30 with TRBJ1-1; 9 bases match TRBD1. CDR3 nucleotide sequence: TGTGCCTGGGACGGACAGGGGAGAGTCACTGAAGCTTTCTTT. This codes for CAWDGQGRVTEAFF.